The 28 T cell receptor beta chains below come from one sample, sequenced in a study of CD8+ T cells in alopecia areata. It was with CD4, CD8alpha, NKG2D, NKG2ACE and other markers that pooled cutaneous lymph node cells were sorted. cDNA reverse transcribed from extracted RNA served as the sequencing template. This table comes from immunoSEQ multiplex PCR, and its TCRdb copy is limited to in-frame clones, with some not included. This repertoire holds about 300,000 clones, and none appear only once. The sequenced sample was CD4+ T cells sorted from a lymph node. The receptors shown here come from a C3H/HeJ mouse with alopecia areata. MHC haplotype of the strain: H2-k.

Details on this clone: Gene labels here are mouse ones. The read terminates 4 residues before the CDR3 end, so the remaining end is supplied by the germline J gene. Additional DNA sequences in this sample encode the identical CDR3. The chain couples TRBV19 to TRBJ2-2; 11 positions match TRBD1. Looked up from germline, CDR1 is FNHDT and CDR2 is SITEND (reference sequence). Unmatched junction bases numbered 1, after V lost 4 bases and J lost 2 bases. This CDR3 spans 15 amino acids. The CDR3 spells CASSRDRGNTGQLYF. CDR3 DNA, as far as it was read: TGTGCCAGCAGTCGGGACAGGGGGAACACCGGG.

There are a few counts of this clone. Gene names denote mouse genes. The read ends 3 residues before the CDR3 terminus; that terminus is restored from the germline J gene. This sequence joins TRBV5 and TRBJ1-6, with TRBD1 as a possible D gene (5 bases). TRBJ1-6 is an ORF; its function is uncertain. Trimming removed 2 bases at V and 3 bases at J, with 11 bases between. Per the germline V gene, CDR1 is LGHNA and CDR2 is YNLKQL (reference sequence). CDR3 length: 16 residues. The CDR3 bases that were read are TGTGCCAGCAGCCAAACCCTCGACAGCTATAATTCGCCC. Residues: CASSQTLDSYNSP. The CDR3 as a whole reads CASSQTLDSYNSPLYF.

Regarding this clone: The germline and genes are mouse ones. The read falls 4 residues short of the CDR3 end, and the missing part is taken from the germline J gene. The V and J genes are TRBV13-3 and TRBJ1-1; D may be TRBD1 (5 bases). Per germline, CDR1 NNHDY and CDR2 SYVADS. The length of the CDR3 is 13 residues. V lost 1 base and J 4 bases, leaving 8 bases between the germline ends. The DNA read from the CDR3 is TGTGCCAGCAGTGATCAGGGAACCACA. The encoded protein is CASSDQGTT. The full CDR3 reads CASSDQGTTEVFF.

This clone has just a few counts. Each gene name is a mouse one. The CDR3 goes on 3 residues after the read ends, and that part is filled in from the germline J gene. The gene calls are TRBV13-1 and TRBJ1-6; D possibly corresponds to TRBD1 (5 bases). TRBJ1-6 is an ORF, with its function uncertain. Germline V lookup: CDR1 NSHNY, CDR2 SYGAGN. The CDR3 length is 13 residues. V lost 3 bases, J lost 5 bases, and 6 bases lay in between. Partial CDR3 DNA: TGTGCCAGCAGTGCAGGGAATAATTCGCCC. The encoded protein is CASSAGNNSP. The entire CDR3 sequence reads CASSAGNNSPLYF.

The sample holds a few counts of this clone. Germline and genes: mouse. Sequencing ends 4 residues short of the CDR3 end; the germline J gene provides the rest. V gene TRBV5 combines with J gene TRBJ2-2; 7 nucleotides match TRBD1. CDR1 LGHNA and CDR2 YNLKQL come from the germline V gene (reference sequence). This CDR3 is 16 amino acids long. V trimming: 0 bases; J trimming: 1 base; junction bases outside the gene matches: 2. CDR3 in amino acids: CASSQEAGGNTGQLYF. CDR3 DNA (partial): TGTGCCAGCAGCCAAGAAGCAGGGGGAAACACCGGG.

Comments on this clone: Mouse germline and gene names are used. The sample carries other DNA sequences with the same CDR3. The CDR3 spells CASSSRDRGREVFF. CDR3 bases read: TGTGCCAGCAGCTCCCGGGACAGGGGAAGA. The genes are TRBV5 and TRBJ1-1; 10 nucleotides line up with TRBD1. The read gets to within 4 residues of the CDR3 end, and the germline J gene fills in the rest. The CDR3 length is 14 residues. The germline V gene encodes CDR1 LGHNA and CDR2 YNLKQL (reference sequence).

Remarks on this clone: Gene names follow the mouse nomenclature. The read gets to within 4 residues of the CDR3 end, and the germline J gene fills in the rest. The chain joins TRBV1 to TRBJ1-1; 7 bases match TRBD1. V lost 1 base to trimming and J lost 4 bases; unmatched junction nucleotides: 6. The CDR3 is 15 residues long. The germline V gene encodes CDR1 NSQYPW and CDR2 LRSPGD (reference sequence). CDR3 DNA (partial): TGCACCTGCAGTGCAGGGCGGCAGGGGGGCACA. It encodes CTCSAGRQGGT. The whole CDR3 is CTCSAGRQGGTEVFF. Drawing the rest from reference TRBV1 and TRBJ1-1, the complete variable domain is VTLLEQNPRWRLVPRGQAVNLRCILKNSQYPWMSWYQQDLQKQLQWLFTLRSPGDKEVKSLPGADYLATRVTDTELRLQVANMSQGRTLYCTCSAGRQGGTEVFFGKGTRLTVV.

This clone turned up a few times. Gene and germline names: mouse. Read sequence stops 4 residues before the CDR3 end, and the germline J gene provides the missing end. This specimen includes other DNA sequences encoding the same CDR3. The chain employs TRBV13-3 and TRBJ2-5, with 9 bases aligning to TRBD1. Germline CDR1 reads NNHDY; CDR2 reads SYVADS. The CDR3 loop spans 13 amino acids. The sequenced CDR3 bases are TGTGCCAGCAGTGGGACAGGGGTAGAC. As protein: CASSGTGVD. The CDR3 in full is CASSGTGVDTQYF.

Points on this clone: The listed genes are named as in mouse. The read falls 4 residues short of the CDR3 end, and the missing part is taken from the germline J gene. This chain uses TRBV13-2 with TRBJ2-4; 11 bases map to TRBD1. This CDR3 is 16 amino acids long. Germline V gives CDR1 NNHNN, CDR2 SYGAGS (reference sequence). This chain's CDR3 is CASGDPFGQGANTLYF. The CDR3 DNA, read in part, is TGTGCCAGCGGTGATCCCTTCGGACAGGGGGCGAAC.

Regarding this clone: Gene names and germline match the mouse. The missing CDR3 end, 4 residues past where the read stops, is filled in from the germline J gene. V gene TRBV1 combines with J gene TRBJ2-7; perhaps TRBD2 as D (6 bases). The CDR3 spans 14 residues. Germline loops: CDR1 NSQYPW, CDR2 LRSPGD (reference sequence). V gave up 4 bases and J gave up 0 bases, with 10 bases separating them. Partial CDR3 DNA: TGCACCTGCAGTGATTGGGGGATCTCCTAT. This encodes CTCSDWGISY. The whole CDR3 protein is CTCSDWGISYEQYF.

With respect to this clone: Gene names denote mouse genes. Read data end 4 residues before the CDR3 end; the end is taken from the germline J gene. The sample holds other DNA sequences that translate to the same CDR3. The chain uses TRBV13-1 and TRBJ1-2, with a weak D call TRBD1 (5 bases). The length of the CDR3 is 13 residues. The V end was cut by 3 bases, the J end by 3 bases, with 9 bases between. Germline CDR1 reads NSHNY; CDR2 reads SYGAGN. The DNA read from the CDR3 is TGTGCCAGCAGTGCAGGGCGCGACTCC. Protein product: CASSAGRDS. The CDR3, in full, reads CASSAGRDSDYTF.

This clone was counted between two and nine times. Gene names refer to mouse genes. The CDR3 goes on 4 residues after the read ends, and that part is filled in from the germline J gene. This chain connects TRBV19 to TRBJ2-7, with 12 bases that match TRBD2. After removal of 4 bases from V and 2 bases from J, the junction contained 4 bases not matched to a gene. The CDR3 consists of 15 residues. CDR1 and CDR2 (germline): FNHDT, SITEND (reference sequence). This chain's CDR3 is CASSLTGGAPYEQYF. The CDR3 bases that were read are TGTGCCAGCAGTCTGACTGGGGGGGCCCCCTAT. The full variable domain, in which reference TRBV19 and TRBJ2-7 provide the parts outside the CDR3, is GGIITQTPKFLIGQEGQKLTLKCQQNFNHDTMYWYRQDSGKGLRLIYYSITENDLQKGDLSEGYDASREKKSSFSLTVTSAQKNEMAVFLCASSLTGGAPYEQYFGPGTRLTVL.

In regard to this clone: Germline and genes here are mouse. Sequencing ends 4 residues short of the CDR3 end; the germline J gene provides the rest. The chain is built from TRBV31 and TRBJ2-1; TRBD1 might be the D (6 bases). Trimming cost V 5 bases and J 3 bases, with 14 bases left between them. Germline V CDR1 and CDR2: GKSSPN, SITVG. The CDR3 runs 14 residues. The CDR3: CAWSRTALYAEQFF. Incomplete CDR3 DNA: TGTGCCTGGTCTCGGACAGCCCTCTATGCT.

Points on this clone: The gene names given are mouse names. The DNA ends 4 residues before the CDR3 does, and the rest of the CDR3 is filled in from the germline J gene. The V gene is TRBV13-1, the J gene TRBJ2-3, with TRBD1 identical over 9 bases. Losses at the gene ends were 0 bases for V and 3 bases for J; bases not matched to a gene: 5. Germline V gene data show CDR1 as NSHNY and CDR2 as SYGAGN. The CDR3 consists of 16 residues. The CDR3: CASSDGGTGTAETLYF. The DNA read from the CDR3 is TGTGCCAGCAGTGATGGTGGGACAGGGACCGCAGAA.

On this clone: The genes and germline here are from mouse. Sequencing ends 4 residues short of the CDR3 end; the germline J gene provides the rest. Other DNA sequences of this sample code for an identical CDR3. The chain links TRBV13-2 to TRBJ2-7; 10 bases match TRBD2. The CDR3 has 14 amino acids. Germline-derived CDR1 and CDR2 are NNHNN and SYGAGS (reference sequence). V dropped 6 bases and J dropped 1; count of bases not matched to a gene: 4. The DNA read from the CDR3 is TGTGCCAGCGCCCCGGGACTGGGGTCCTAT. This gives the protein CASAPGLGSY. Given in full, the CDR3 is CASAPGLGSYEQYF.

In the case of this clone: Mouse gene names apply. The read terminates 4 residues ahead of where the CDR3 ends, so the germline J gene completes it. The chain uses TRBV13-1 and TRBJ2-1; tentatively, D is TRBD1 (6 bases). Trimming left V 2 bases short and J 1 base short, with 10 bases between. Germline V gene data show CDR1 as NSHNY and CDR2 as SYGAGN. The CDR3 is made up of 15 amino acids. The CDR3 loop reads CASSERQGNYAEQFF. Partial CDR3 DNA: TGTGCCAGCAGTGAGCGCCAGGGGAACTATGCT.

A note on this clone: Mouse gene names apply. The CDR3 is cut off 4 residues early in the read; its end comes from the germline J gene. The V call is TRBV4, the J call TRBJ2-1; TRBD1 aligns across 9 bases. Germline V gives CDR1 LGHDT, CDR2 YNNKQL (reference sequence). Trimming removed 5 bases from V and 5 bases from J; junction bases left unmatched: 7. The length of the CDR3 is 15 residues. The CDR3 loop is CASSLGQGLDAEQFF. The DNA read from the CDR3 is TGTGCCAGCAGCCTCGGACAGGGGCTGGATGCT.

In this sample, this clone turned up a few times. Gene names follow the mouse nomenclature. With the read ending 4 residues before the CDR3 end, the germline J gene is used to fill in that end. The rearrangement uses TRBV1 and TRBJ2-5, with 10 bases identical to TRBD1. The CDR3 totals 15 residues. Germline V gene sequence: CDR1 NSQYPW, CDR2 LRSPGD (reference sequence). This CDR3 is CTCSAKDRGKDTQYF. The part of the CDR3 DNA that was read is TGCACCTGCAGTGCAAAGGACAGGGGGAAAGAC.

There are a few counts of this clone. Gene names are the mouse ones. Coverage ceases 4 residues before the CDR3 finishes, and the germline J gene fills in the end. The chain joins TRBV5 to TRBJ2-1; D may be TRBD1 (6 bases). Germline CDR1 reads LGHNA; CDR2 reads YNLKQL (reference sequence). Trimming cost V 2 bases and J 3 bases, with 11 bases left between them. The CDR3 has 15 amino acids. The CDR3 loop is CASSQRQDFYAEQFF. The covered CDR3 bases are TGTGCCAGCAGCCAAAGACAGGACTTCTATGCT.

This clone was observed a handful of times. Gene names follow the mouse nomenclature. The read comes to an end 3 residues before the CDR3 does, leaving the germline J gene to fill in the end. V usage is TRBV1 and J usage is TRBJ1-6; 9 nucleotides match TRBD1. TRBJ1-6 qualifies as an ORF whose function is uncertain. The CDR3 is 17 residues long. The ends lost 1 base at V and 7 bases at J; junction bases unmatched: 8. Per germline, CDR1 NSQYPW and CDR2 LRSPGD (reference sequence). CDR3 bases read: TGCACCTGCAGTGCAGTGACAGGGGGGATGTTGAATTCGCCC. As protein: CTCSAVTGGMLNSP. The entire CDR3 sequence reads CTCSAVTGGMLNSPLYF.

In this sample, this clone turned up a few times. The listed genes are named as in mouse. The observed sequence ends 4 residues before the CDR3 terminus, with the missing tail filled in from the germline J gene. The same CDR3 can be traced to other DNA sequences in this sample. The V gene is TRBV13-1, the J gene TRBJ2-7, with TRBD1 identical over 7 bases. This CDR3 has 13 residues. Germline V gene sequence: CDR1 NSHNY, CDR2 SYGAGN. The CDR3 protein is CASSDRDRYEQYF. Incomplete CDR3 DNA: TGTGCCAGCAGTGACCGGGACAGATAT.

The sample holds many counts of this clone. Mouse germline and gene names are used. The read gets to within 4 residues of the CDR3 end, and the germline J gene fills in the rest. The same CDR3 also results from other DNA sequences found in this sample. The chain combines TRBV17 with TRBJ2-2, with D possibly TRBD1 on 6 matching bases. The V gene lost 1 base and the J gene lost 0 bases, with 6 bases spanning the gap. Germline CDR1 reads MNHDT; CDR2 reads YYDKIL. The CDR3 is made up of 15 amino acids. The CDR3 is CASSRGQANTGQLYF. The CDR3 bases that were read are TGTGCTAGCAGTAGAGGACAGGCAAACACCGGG.

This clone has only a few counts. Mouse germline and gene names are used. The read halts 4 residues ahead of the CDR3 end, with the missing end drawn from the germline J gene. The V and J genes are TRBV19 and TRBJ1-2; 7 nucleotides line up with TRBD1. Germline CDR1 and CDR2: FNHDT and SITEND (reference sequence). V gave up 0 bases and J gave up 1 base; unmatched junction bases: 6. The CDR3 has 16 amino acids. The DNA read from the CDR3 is TGTGCCAGCAGTATAGCTAAACACAGGGGAAACTCC. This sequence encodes CASSIAKHRGNS. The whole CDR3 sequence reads CASSIAKHRGNSDYTF.

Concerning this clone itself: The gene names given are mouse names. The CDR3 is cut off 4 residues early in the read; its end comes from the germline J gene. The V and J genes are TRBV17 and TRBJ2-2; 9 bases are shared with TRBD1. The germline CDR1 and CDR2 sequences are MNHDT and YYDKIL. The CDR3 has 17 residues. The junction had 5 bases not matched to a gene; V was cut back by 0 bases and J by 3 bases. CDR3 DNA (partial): TGTGCTAGCAGTAGAGACGGGACAGGGAGGGACACCGGG. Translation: CASSRDGTGRDTG. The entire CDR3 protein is CASSRDGTGRDTGQLYF.

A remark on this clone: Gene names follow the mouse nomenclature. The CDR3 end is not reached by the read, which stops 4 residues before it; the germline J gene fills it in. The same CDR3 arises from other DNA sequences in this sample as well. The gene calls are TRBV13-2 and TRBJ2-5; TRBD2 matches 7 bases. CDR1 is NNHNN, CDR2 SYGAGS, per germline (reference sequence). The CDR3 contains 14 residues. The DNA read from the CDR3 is TGTGCCAGCGGTGATGGGCTGGGGGAAGAC. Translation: CASGDGLGED. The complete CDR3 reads CASGDGLGEDTQYF.

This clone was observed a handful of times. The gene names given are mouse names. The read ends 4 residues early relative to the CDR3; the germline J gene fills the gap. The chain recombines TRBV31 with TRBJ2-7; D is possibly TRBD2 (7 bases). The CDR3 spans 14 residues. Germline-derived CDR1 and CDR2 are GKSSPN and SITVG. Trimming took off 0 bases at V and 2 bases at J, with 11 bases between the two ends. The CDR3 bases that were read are TGTGCCTGGAGTCTTGAGGGGGGCGCCTAT. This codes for CAWSLEGGAY. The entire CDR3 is CAWSLEGGAYEQYF.

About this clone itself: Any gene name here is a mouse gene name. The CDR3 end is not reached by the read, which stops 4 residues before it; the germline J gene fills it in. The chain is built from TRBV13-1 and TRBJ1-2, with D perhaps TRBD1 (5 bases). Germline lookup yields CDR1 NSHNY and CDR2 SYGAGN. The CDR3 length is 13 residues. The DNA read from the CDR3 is TGTGCCAGCAGTGATCCAGGGAGGTCC. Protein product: CASSDPGRS. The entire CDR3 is CASSDPGRSDYTF.

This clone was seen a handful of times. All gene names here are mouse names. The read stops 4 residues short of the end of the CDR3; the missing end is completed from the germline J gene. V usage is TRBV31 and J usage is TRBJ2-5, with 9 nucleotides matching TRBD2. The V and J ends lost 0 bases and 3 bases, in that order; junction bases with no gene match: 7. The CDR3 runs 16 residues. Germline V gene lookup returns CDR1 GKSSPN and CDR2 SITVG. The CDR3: CAWSLDRLGGQDTQYF. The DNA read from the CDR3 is TGTGCCTGGAGTCTAGATCGGCTGGGGGGGCAAGAC.